This is a list of T cell receptor beta chains from one sample in a study of T cells after yellow fever vaccination. TCRdb independently ran MiXCR on the 5' RACE reads; one entry per CDR3 protein. The sample includes approximately 550,000 distinct CDR3 sequences, 15% to 20% of them seen just once. The source was PBMCs, collected 15 days after the yellow fever booster vaccination. The source of these receptors is a man aged 25-45 years who received the YFV17D yellow fever vaccine. Each CDR3 is given without its conserved first and last residue. Fields, in order: J gene, D gene, V gene, CDR3 protein. D genes are given only for firm matches.

>TRBJ2-7|.|TRBV27
ASSSPDGRYEQY
>TRBJ2-5|.|TRBV27
ASSLSASGIADQY
>TRBJ1-2|.|TRBV4-3
ASSLSGVYGYT
>TRBJ2-1|.|TRBV10-2
ASSEKETYNEQF
>TRBJ2-7|TRBD2|TRBV11-2
ASSFVAGEQY
>TRBJ2-3|.|TRBV5-1
ASGRGPSTDTQY
>TRBJ2-1|.|TRBV20-1
SARDWGEPYNEQF
>TRBJ2-5|TRBD2|TRBV5-1
ASSLMMASGNQETQY
>TRBJ2-7|.|TRBV7-8
STGSGSYEQY
>TRBJ2-7|.|TRBV19
ASSRTGTTNGEQY
>TRBJ2-1|TRBD2|TRBV29-1
SDRAGAHNEQF
>TRBJ2-1|.|TRBV5-4
ASSLDAPGEQF
>TRBJ2-2|.|TRBV7-2
ASSFGVSLTGELF
>TRBJ2-1|TRBD2|TRBV5-4
ASSLSSGYNEQF
>TRBJ1-4|.|TRBV27
ASSFRGSEKLF
>TRBJ2-1|.|TRBV18
ASSFSQDDNEQF
>TRBJ1-3|.|TRBV4-2
ASSQERTNSGNTIY
>TRBJ1-5|TRBD1|TRBV6-2/TRBV6-3
ASSPSGQGNQPQH
>TRBJ1-5|.|TRBV7-9
ASSWTANQPQH
>TRBJ1-2|.|TRBV18
ASSPPGDGGLYGYT
>TRBJ2-5|TRBD2|TRBV15
ATSRDLTSGSRGETQY
>TRBJ2-2|.|TRBV7-6
ASRSTSGLSYTGELF